The next 18 T cell receptor beta chains were all read from a single sample in a study of blood T cell repertoires in COVID-19 (dated by TCRdb to between 2020 and 2021). Receptor libraries were prepared by the immunoSEQ multiplex PCR assay. What TCRdb holds here is the immuneACCESS table cut down to in-frame rearrangements. Part of the clones is not present; checked against another copy, under half of the missing clones reflect an unresolved V gene, and the others are unexplained. This sample holds about 180,000 clones; 70% to 90% were observed only once. Over 2.5% of the sample comes from the top ten. The sample was peripheral blood. The source of these receptors is a man in his sixties with acute or convalescent COVID-19.

The chain recombines TRBV27 with TRBJ2-7; 7 bases map to TRBD1. Germline CDR1 reads MNHEY; CDR2 reads SMNVEV (reference sequence). The CDR3 sequence is 15 residues long. V shed 2 bases, J shed 5 bases, and the junction held 9 bases outside the gene matches. CDR3 sequence: CASSLVTGYPNEQYF. CDR3 in DNA: TGTGCCAGCAGTTTAGTGACAGGGTACCCAAACGAGCAGTACTTC.

The V call is TRBV28, the J call TRBJ1-5; 7 bases agree with TRBD1. The germline V gene encodes CDR1 MDHEN and CDR2 SYDVKM. V dropped 3 bases and J dropped 4; count of bases not matched to a gene: 6. CDR3 length equals 15 residues. CDR3 bases: TGTGCCAGCAGTTTCTCGGGACAGACGAATCAGCCCCAGCATTTT. Translating gives CASSFSGQTNQPQHF.

This clone appeared a single time. The chain joins TRBV18 to TRBJ1-1; TRBD1 matches 8 bases. The J segment lost 1 base and the V segment lost 3 bases, leaving 4 bases of the junction unmatched. The germline gives CDR1 KGHSH, CDR2 LQKENI. The CDR3 has 15 amino acids. The CDR3 DNA sequence: TGTGCCAGCTCACCTTCTGGGACAGGGAACACTGAAGCTTTCTTT. Its translation: CASSPSGTGNTEAFF.

This clone has more than one count but fewer than ten. The chain has TRBV27 and TRBJ1-6; D is ambiguous. The germline V gene has CDR1 MNHEY and CDR2 SMNVEV (reference sequence). V was clipped by 10 bases and J by 11 bases, with 15 bases between them. CDR3 length equals 12 residues. CDR3 DNA sequence: TGTGCCACAGGAGGGAGTTATCCACCCCTCCACTTT. Translation gives CATGGSYPPLHF.

V gene TRBV7-9 combines with J gene TRBJ1-3; D not certain. With 1 base removed from V and 1 base from J, the gap between germline ends came to 17 bases. Germline CDR1 reads SEHNR; CDR2 reads FQNEAQ (reference sequence). The CDR3 is made up of 18 amino acids. The CDR3 loop is CASSLGVSAALSGNTIYF. The CDR3 nucleotides read TGTGCCAGCAGCTTAGGCGTGTCCGCTGCGCTTTCTGGAAACACCATATATTTT.

The CDR3 DNA follows: TGTGCCAGCAGTTCCCAGGCCAGCGGCGCTACAGATACGCAGTATTTT. The encoded protein is CASSSQASGATDTQYF. The V call is TRBV28, the J call TRBJ2-3, with D possibly being TRBD2 (5 bases). The germline CDR1 and CDR2 sequences are MDHEN and SYDVKM. The CDR3 contains 16 residues. The germline V and J ends were trimmed by 4 bases and 3 bases, with 17 bases remaining between them.

J is TRBJ1-4 and V is TRBV5-1; 9 bases map to TRBD1. The germline V gene encodes CDR1 SGHRS and CDR2 YFSETQ. The CDR3 consists of 15 residues. With V trimmed by 4 bases and J by 6 bases, 7 bases remained unmatched. The DNA for the CDR3 is TGCGCCAGCAGCCCCGGGACAGGGCTGGATGAAAAACTGTTTTTT. This codes for CASSPGTGLDEKLFF.

The chain joins TRBV5-1 to TRBJ2-2; TRBD2 is a possible D gene (5 bases). V dropped 4 bases and J dropped 6 bases, with 16 bases sitting between them. Germline CDR1 is SGHRS and CDR2 is YFSETQ. The CDR3 contains 15 residues. As DNA, the CDR3 is TGCGCCAGCAGCACGGAGTGGCAGAGGGCCGGGGAGCTGTTTTTT. Encoded protein: CASSTEWQRAGELFF.

The chain employs TRBV7-8 and TRBJ2-1, with D perhaps TRBD1 (5 bases). CDR1 and CDR2 (germline): SGHVS, FQNEAQ. The ends were cut back, 3 bases at V and 6 bases at J, with 18 bases in the middle. This CDR3 contains 16 residues. The CDR3 bases are TGTGCCAGCAGCTTTCTTCCAGGGCCGCACAGCAATGAGCAGTTCTTC. Protein sequence: CASSFLPGPHSNEQFF.

The V call is TRBV27, the J call TRBJ1-1, with 9 positions matching TRBD1. Germline trimming cut 0 bases from V and 7 bases from J; bases unmatched to any gene: 6. This CDR3 is built from 15 residues. CDR1 is MNHEY and CDR2 is SMNVEV in the germline V gene (reference sequence). CDR3 sequence reads: CASSLSGTGSIEAFF. CDR3 bases: TGTGCCAGCAGTTTATCGGGGACAGGGTCGATTGAAGCTTTCTTT.

This clone showed up just once. The chain links TRBV5-1 to TRBJ2-7; possibly TRBD1 for D (6 bases). The CDR3 length is 15 residues. Trimming pared 6 bases from V and 5 bases from J, leaving 21 bases between. CDR1 is SGHRS, CDR2 YFSETQ, per germline. Written as DNA, the CDR3 is TGCGCCAGCATAAAGGGGGATAGAGATGTCCACGAGCAGTACTTC. Its translation is CASIKGDRDVHEQYF.

The CDR3 here is CASSPEGQGARGYTF. CDR3 in DNA: TGTGCCAGCAGCCCCGAGGGACAGGGGGCGCGCGGCTACACCTTC. This rearrangement joins TRBV7-9 to TRBJ1-2, with TRBD1 matching 12 bases. The length of the CDR3 is 15 residues. CDR1 and CDR2 (germline): SEHNR, FQNEAQ (reference sequence). The V and J ends lost 5 bases and 8 bases, in that order; junction bases with no gene match: 9.

The chain links TRBV5-5 to TRBJ2-1, with D tentatively TRBD2 (5 bases). Deletions cut 0 bases from V and 1 base from J, with 8 bases between. CDR1 is SGHKS and CDR2 is YYEKEE in the germline V gene (reference sequence). CDR3 length: 15 amino acids. The CDR3 here is CASSLDGSSYNEQFF. CDR3 bases: TGTGCCAGCAGCTTGGATGGGAGTTCCTACAATGAGCAGTTCTTC.

The chain recombines TRBV4-1 with TRBJ2-7; TRBD2 matches 8 bases. In germline, CDR1 is MGHRA, CDR2 YSYEKL. CDR3 length equals 15 residues. V shed 0 bases and J 9 bases; nucleotides not matched to a gene: 10. CDR3 nucleotide sequence: TGCGCCAGCAGCCAAGAATTGCGGGAGGCAGGCGGGCAGTACTTC. Protein sequence: CASSQELREAGGQYF.

The chain has TRBV2 and TRBJ2-5; tentatively, D is TRBD1 (7 bases). The germline V and J ends were trimmed by 6 bases and 4 bases, with 15 bases remaining between them. This CDR3 is built from 14 residues. CDR1 SNHLY and CDR2 FYNNEI come from the germline V gene. The chain's CDR3 is CASRNYRGGETQYF. In DNA, the CDR3 is TGTGCCAGCAGAAACTACAGGGGAGGAGAGACCCAGTACTTC.

V is TRBV19 and J is TRBJ2-2; TRBD2 aligns across 7 bases. The junction had 11 bases not matched to a gene; V was cut back by 7 bases and J by 3 bases. The CDR3 extends over 16 amino acids. CDR1 LNHDA and CDR2 SQIVND come from the germline V gene (reference sequence). The chain's CDR3 is CASNDMFGRYTGELFF. CDR3 nucleotides: TGTGCCAGTAACGACATGTTCGGGAGGTACACCGGGGAGCTGTTTTTT.

The chain carries TRBV5-1 and TRBJ2-1; 8 bases match TRBD2. V shed 3 bases, J shed 2 bases, and the junction held 4 bases outside the gene matches. The CDR3 sequence is 15 residues long. CDR1 and CDR2 (germline): SGHRS, YFSETQ. The CDR3 is CASSSSGSTYNEQFF. The CDR3 DNA reads as TGCGCCAGCAGCTCGAGCGGGAGTACCTACAATGAGCAGTTCTTC.

The chain uses TRBV30 and TRBJ1-2, with a tentative D call TRBD1 (5 bases). In germline, CDR1 is GTSNPN, CDR2 SVGIG (reference sequence). V lost 1 base and J lost 8, with 8 bases in between. This CDR3 is 11 amino acids long. The CDR3 DNA follows: TGTGCCTGGAGTGAAGGGGAAGGCTACACCTTC. Protein: CAWSEGEGYTF.